This entry is about one TCR beta chain. The record originates from a study of blood T cell repertoires in COVID-19. Study overall: The United States, Italy and Spain provided the acute and convalescent COVID-19 samples. In each case, the material was cDNA or gDNA derived from T cells, B-cell-depleted T cells, or PBMCs.

In the authors' workflow: It was from reference gene primer amplification that nucleated cell counts were estimated. Measured with immunoSEQ multiplex PCR; TCRdb has only the in-frame clones, and not every one. Clone size and V and J calls were adopted from that table, with D and trimming inferred from the DNA. The sample has 130,000 to 150,000 clones; about 91% are singletons. After removal of 4 bases from V and 10 bases from J, the junction contained 12 bases not matched to a gene. Per germline, CDR1 MNHEY and CDR2 SMNVEV (reference sequence). This CDR3 spans 16 amino acids. What was sequenced was peripheral blood. This sequence was found in a woman aged 45-65 years with acute or convalescent COVID-19. The rearrangement uses TRBV27 and TRBJ2-1; 11 bases align to TRBD2. CDR3 region: CASSSLAGGPVEEQFF. CDR3 nucleotide sequence: TGTGCCAGCAGTTCTCTAGCGGGAGGCCCGGTAGAGGAGCAGTTCTTC.